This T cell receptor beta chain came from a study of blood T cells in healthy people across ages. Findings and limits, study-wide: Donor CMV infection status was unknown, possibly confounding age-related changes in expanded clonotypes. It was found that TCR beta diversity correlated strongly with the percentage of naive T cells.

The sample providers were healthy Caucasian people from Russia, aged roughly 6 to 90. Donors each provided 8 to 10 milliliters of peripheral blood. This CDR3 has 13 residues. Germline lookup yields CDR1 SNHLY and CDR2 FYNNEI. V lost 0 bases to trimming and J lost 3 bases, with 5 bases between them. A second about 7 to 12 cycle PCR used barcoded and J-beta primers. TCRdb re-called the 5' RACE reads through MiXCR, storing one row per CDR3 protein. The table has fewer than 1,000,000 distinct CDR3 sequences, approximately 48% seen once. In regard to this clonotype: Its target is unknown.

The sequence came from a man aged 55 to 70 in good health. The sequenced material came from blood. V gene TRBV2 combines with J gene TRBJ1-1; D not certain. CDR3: CASSEASYTEAFF. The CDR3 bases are TGTGCCAGCAGTGAAGCTAGTTACACTGAAGCTTTCTTT.